This T cell receptor beta chain was sequenced for a study of blood T cells in healthy people across ages. In the study overall: In model experiments, template switching was able to capture about one barcoded beta molecule for every two T cells that were present.

This clonotype appeared a few times. Its antigen is still unknown. Sample-barcoded 5' priming and a J-beta primer mix drove a second PCR of roughly 6 to 12 cycles. Each of the samples gave a minimum of 3 million paired-end reads that contained CDR3. MiXCR, applied by TCRdb to the 5' RACE reads, yields one record per CDR3 protein. The table records approximately 800,000 distinct CDR3 sequences, 58% of them present only once. Study-level points and caveats: Higher naive T cell percentage went strongly together with higher TCR beta diversity.

Germline V gene lookup returns CDR1 SGHTA and CDR2 FQGNSA. The CDR3 is 14 amino acids. The trim removed 0 bases at V and 8 bases at J, leaving 6 bases unmatched. What was sequenced was blood. This receptor was obtained from a man aged 25-45 years in good health. The genes are TRBV7-2 and TRBJ1-2, with TRBD1 matching over 7 bases. The CDR3 nucleotides read TGTGCCAGCAGCTTAGCCGGGACAGCTATGGGCTACACCTTC. It codes for CASSLAGTAMGYTF.